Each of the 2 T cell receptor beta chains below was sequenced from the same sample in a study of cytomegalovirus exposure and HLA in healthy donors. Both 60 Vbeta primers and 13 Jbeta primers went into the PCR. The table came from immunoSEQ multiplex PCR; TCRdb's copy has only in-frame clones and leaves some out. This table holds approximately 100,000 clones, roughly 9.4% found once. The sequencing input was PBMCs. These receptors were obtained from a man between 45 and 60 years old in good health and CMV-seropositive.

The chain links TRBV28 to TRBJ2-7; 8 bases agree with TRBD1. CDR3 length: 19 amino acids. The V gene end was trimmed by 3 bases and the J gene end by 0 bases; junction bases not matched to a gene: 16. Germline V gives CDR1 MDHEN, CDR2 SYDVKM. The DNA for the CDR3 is TGTGCCAGCAGTTTGGTGGGGACAGGCTCGGGACTTAGCTCCTACGAGCAGTACTTC. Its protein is CASSLVGTGSGLSSYEQYF.

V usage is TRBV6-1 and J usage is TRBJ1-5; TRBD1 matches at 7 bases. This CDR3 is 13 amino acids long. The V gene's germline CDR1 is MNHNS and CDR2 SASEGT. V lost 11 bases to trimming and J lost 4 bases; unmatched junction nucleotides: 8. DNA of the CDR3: TGTGCCTCAGCCTCACAGGGGAATCAGCCCCAGCATTTT. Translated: CASASQGNQPQHF.